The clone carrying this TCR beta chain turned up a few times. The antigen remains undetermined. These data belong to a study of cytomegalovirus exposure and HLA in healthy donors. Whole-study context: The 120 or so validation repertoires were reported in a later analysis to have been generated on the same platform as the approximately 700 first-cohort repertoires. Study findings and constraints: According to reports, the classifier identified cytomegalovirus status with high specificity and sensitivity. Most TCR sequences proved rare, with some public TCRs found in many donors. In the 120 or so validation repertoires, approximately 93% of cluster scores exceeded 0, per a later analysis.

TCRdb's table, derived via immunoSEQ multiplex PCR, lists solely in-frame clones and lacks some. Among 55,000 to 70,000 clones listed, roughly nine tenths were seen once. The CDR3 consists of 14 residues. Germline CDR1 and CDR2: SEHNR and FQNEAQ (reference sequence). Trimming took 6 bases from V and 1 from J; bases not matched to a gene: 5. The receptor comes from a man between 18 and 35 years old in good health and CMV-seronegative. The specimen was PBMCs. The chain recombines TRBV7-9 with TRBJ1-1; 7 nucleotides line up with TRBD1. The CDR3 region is CASRPGTANTEAFF. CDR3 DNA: TGTGCCAGCAGGCCCGGGACAGCGAACACTGAAGCTTTCTTT.